What follows is one T cell receptor (beta chain) and its context. What it recognizes is unknown. Germline CDR1 is MNHEY and CDR2 is SMNVEV (reference sequence). V was clipped by 1 base and J by 0 bases, with 11 bases between them. The CDR3 covers 16 residues. This entry is derived from a study of identical twins. General study points: Diverse VJ usage suggested most zero-insertion clonotypes were not invariant T cells.

A universal primer site was added by template switching, and unique molecular identifiers were carried by the cDNA. Using its own MiXCR run on the 5' RACE reads, TCRdb lists one record per CDR3 protein. The top ten clones hold 1.9% of a sample with 200,000 to 250,000 distinct CDR3 sequences, about 7.5% of them seen once. These data were also reused for a study on yellow fever vaccine responses in identical twins. That work adds: Twins' vaccine T cell responses were reported to seem partly convergent and partly personalized.

Sequences were obtained from memory (CD45RO+) T cells sorted from blood. This TCR derives from a woman aged 18-35 years in good health. The chain has TRBV27 and TRBJ2-3; a possible D gene is TRBD2 (5 bases). CDR3 region: CASSLFGLFSTDTQYF. The CDR3 coding sequence is TGTGCCAGCAGTTTATTTGGACTCTTTAGCACAGATACGCAGTATTTT.